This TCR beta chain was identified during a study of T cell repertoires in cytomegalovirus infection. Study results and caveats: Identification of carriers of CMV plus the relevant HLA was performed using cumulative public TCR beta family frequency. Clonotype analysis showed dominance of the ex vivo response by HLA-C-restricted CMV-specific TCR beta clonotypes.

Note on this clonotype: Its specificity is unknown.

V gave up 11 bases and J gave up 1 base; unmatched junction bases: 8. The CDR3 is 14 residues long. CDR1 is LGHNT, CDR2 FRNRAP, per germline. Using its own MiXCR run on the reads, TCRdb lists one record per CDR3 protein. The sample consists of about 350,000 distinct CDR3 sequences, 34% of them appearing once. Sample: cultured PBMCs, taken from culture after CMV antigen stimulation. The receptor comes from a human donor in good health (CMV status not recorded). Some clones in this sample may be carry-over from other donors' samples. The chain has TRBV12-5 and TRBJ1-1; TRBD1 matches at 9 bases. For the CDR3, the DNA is TGTGCTGGATCACAGGGGGCAGGGAACACTGAAGCTTTCTTT. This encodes CAGSQGAGNTEAFF.